A selection of T cell receptor beta chains follows, all from one sample in a study of blood T cells in healthy people across ages. Using its own MiXCR run on the 5' RACE reads, TCRdb lists one record per CDR3 protein. The table includes about 1.1 million distinct CDR3 sequences, less than 45% detected once. The sequencing input was blood. The receptors stem from a man in his late teens or twenties in good health. Each CDR3 is given without its conserved first and last residue.

CDR3 length	V gene	J gene	CDR3 protein
12	TRBV5-6	TRBJ2-1	ASSPGGLAYEQF
12	TRBV12-3/TRBV12-4	TRBJ1-4	ASRNGPLNEKLF
10	TRBV20-1	TRBJ1-3	SARAFRDTIY
14	TRBV5-1	TRBJ2-2	ASSRDRATNTGELF
13	TRBV4-2	TRBJ1-4	ASSQEGTGDEKLF
12	TRBV7-2	TRBJ2-1	ASSDQTDYNEQF
13	TRBV27	TRBJ2-1	ASRLLAGEYNEQF
13	TRBV6-1	TRBJ2-4	ASSERRLAKNIQY
15	TRBV6-6	TRBJ1-2	ASSRDLSPPTNYGYT
11	TRBV12-3/TRBV12-4	TRBJ1-2	ASSLSPAYGYT
17	TRBV4-1	TRBJ1-4	ASSYPSRQRKLPNEKLF
13	TRBV3-1	TRBJ2-7	ASSHNPGGSYEQY
9	TRBV28	TRBJ1-2	AGSLNYGYT
12	TRBV21-1	NA	ASSKGSQLYEQY
15	TRBV4-1	NA	ASSQAAAGTENYEQY
13	TRBV4-3	TRBJ1-1	ASSASDRTHTEAF
11	TRBV25-1	TRBJ1-1	ASSELGSTEAF
10	TRBV20-1	TRBJ1-4	SAEQLNEKLF
10	TRBV12-3/TRBV12-4	TRBJ1-6	ASSLGGAPLH
10	TRBV28	TRBJ2-7	ASSIGTYTQY
10	TRBV29-1	TRBJ1-2	SVLEGMHGYT
13	TRBV5-1	TRBJ2-1	ASSSGGGPSNEQF
12	TRBV6-6	TRBJ1-2	ASSTVRGPYGYT
13	TRBV9	TRBJ1-4	ASSPGGGGNEKLF
11	TRBV2	TRBJ1-2	ASSIKPNDGYT
18	TRBV10-3	NA	AISDVEGIKGIKTLYEQY
12	TRBV29-1	TRBJ1-1	SVAGGTGNTEAF
14	TRBV3-1	TRBJ2-1	ASSQDLIGTSNGQF
14	TRBV12-3/TRBV12-4	TRBJ1-1	ASSTMPGGAGTEAF
14	TRBV20-1	TRBJ1-2	SAKFLRDSANYGYT
15	TRBV3-1	TRBJ2-3	ASSQVDVRLITDTQY
11	TRBV4-3	TRBJ1-2	TSSPGQGYGYT
12	TRBV6-2/TRBV6-3	TRBJ1-5	ASRNLRVGQPQH
12	TRBV4-3	TRBJ2-3	ASSQDRVWDTQY
15	TRBV5-1	TRBJ2-3	ASSSRDGTSGGDTQY
11	TRBV6-5	TRBJ1-2	ASSPRQRGGYT
14	TRBV27	TRBJ1-1	ASSSYPRQGHTEAF
14	TRBV3-1	TRBJ2-1	ASSPTGLATYNERF
13	TRBV4-3	TRBJ2-1	ASSQEWDYGNEQF
11	TRBV12-3/TRBV12-4	TRBJ2-7	ASSPTATYEQY
13	TRBV4-2	TRBJ1-4	ASSQDGPFNEKLF
12	TRBV29-1	TRBJ1-4	SVEARTGAEKLF
17	TRBV14	TRBJ2-3	ASSFRLAGGPPLQDTQY
14	TRBV7-8	TRBJ1-2	ASSLYPDGGIQGYT
16	TRBV21-1	TRBJ2-1	ASSIPSPGLAGWNEQF
12	TRBV20-1	TRBJ1-4	SARDGFAFEKLF
10	TRBV2	TRBJ2-7	ATGQVTYEQY
12	TRBV20-1	TRBJ2-6	SATDRERANVLT
12	TRBV27	TRBJ1-5	ASRDRLGNQPQH
15	TRBV9	TRBJ2-1	ASSPRDRGVPYNEQF
12	TRBV6-5	TRBJ1-1	ASGDTNKNTEAF
12	TRBV12-3/TRBV12-4	TRBJ1-1	ASSLGGQNTEAF
14	TRBV27	TRBJ1-1	ASSSRTGYMNTEAF
11	TRBV10-3	TRBJ2-3	AISESWDNTQY
14	TRBV4-1	TRBJ2-7	ASSQGPGLESYEQY
12	TRBV2	TRBJ1-1	ASRGTLGNTEAF
19	TRBV2	TRBJ2-3	ASSDAGAGLAAQSTTDTQY
10	TRBV5-1	TRBJ2-3	ASSLATDTQY
14	TRBV7-3	TRBJ2-3	ASSPWDRELTDTQY
9	TRBV6-2/TRBV6-3	TRBJ2-3	ASGEPDTQY